Listed below are T cell receptor beta chains from one sample, sequenced in a study of T cell changes during pregnancy in multiple sclerosis. Data came from immunoSEQ multiplex PCR; TCRdb stores just in-frame clones and leaves some out. In the table there are just over 35,000 clones, roughly 89% of which are singletons. Sequences were derived from CD4+ T cells from peripheral blood mononuclear cells, sampled after pregnancy. The receptors were gathered from a female donor in good health, enrolled as a control in a pregnancy study. Each CDR3 is given with its conserved first and last residue. The D gene is left open where the match is weak.

TRBV10-3,TRBD1,TRBJ1-6,14,CAIKGQIINSPLHF,TGTGCCATCAAGGGACAGATCATCAATTCACCCCTCCACTTT
TRBV2,-,TRBJ2-5,13,CASRAGGAETQYF,TGTGCCAGCAGGGCAGGAGGGGCAGAGACCCAGTACTTC
TRBV11-2,TRBD1,TRBJ1-1,15,CASSLAPGQGTEAFF,TGTGCCAGCAGCTTAGCACCGGGACAGGGGACTGAAGCTTTCTTT
TRBV5-1,TRBD2,TRBJ2-3,17,CASSPTGGPRSTDTQYF,TGCGCCAGCAGCCCTACGGGAGGACCACGGAGCACAGATACGCAGTATTTT
TRBV5-4,-,TRBJ2-5,15,CASSFASGQQETQYF,TGTGCCAGCAGCTTCGCTAGCGGACAGCAAGAGACCCAGTACTTC
TRBV7-2,-,TRBJ2-1,13,CASSLGRVDEQFF,TGTGCCAGCAGCTTAGGTCGGGTCGATGAGCAGTTCTTC
TRBV7-3,-,TRBJ1-2,19,CASSQTPPPTGSLGYGYTF,TGTGCCAGCAGCCAAACGCCCCCACCCACAGGGTCCCTGGGGTATGGCTACACCTTC
TRBV11-2,-,TRBJ1-1,16,CASRTDRMGVNTEAFF,TGTGCCAGCAGGACCGACAGGATGGGGGTGAACACTGAAGCTTTCTTT
TRBV7-2,-,TRBJ2-5,16,CASNSPVGGRQETQYF,TGTGCCAGCAATTCTCCGGTGGGGGGGCGACAAGAGACCCAGTACTTC
TRBV4-3,TRBD2,TRBJ2-7,17,CASSQGASGAFSYEQYF,TGCGCCAGCAGCCAAGGGGCCAGCGGGGCCTTCTCCTACGAGCAGTACTTC